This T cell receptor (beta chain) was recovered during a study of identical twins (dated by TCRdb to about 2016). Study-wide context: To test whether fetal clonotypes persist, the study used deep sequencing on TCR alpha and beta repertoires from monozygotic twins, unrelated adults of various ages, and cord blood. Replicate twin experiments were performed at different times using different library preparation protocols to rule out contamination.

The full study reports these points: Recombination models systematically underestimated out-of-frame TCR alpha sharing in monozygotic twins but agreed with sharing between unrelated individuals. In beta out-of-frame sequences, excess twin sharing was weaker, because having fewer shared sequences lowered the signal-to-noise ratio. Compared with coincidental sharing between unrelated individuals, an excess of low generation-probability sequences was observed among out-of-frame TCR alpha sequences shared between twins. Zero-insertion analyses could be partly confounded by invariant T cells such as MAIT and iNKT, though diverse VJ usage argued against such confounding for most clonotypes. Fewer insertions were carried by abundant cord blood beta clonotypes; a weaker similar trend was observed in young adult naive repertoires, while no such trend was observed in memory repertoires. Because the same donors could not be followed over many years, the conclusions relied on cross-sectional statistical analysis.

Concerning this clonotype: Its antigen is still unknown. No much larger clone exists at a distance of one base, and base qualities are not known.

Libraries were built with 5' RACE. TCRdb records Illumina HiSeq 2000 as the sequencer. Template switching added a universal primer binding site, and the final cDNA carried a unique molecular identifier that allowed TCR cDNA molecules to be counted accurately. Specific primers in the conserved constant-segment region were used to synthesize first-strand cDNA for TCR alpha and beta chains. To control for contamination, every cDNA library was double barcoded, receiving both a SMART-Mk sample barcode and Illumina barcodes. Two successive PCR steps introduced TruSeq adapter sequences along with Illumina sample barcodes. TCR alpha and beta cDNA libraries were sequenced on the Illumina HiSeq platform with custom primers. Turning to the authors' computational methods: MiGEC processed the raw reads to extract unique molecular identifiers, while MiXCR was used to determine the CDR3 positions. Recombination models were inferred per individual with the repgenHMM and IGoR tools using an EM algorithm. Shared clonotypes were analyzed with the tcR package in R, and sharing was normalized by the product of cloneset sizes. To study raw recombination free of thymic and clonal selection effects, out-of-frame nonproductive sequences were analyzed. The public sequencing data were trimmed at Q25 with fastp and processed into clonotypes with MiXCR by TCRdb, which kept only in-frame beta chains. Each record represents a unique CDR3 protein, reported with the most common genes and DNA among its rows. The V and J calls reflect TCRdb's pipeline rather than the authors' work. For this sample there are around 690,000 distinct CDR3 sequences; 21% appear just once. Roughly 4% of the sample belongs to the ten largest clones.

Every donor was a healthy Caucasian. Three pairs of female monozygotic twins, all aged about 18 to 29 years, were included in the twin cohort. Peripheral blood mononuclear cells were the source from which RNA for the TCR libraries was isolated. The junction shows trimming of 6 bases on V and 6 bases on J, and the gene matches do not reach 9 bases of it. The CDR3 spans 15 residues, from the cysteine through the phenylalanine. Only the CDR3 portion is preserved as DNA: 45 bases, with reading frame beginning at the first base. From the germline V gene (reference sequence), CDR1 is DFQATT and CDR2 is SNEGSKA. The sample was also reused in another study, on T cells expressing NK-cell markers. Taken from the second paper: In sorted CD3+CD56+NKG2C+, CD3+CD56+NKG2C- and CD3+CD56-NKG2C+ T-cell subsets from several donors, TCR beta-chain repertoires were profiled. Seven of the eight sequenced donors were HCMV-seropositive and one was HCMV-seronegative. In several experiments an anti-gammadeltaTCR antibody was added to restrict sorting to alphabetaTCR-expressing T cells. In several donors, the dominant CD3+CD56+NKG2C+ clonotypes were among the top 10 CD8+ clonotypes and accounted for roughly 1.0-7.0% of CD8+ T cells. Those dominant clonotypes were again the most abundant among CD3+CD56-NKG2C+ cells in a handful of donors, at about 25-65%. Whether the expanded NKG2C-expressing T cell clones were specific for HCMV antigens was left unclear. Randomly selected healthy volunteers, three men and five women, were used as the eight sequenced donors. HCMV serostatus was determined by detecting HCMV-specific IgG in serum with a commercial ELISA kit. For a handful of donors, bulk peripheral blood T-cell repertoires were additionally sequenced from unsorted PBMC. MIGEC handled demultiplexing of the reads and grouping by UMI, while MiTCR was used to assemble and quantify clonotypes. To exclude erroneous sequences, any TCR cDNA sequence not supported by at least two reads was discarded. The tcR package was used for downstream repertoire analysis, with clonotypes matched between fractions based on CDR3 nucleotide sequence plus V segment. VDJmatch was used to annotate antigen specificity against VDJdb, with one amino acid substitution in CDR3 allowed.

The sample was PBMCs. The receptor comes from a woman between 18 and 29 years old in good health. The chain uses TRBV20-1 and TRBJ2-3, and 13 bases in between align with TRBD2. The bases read TGCAGTGCCTCCGGGACTAGCGGGGCACAGGATACGCAGTATTTT. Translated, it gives CSASGTSGAQDTQYF.